Listed here are 15 T cell receptor beta chains from one sample, sequenced in a study of spatial heterogeneity in lung cancer. TCRdb independently ran MiXCR on the 5' RACE reads; one entry per CDR3 protein. The data hold around 4,100 distinct CDR3 sequences, with about 48% observed a single time. Sample time point: sample taken at primary tumor resection. Whole RNA, which was extracted from tumor, nontumor lung tissue or frozen PBMC, was sequenced without any cell sorting. Sequenced material: PBMCs, taken at surgery. The source is a female donor with early-stage non-small cell lung cancer.

This clonotype appeared a single time. This beta chain is off target for a library built for alpha chains, so its abundance means little. This chain connects TRBV9 to TRBJ2-7, with TRBD2 identical over 9 bases. This CDR3 has 17 amino acids. Germline V gene sequence: CDR1 SGDLS, CDR2 YYNGEE. V was clipped by 3 bases and J by 5 bases; unmatched bases: 15. CDR3 protein: CASSGPRGREGLDEQYF. The DNA for the CDR3 is TGTGCCAGCAGCGGTCCCCGGGGGCGGGAGGGCCTGGACGAGCAGTACTTC.

Points on this clonotype: Because this beta chain is a stray read in a library intended to capture alpha chains, its abundance should not be given much weight. The chain combines TRBV20-1 with TRBJ2-5, with TRBD2 as a possible D gene (6 bases). The CDR3 covers 14 residues. Trimming removed 0 bases from V and 2 bases from J, with 10 bases in between. CDR1 is DFQATT, CDR2 SNEGSKA, per germline (reference sequence). The CDR3 reads CSARDGGAQETQYF. CDR3 in DNA: TGCAGTGCTAGAGATGGCGGGGCACAAGAGACCCAGTACTTC.

About this clonotype: For a library built for alpha chains, this beta chain is a stray read; little rests on its size. The V gene is TRBV5-1, the J gene TRBJ2-1; no definite D call. From germline, CDR1 is SGHRS and CDR2 YFSETQ. The CDR3 runs 14 residues. V was cut by 0 bases and J by 3 bases, with 7 bases left in between. The DNA for the CDR3 is TGCGCCAGCAGCTTGGAAGGTATCTACAATGAGCAGTTCTTC. This sequence encodes CASSLEGIYNEQFF.

As to this clonotype: This beta chain is a stray sequence in a library constructed for alpha chains; its clone size is not meaningful. This chain links TRBV19 with TRBJ1-5, with D uncertain. CDR1 is LNHDA and CDR2 is SQIVND in the germline V gene (reference sequence). Deletions cut 7 bases from V and 4 bases from J, with 14 bases between. The CDR3 spans 14 residues. For the CDR3, the DNA is TGTGCCAGTACGATGACGGCTGGGAATCAGCCCCAGCATTTT. Amino acid sequence: CASTMTAGNQPQHF.

On this clonotype itself: Because the library targeted alpha chains, this beta chain is an off-target read whose size means little. The chain recombines TRBV12-3 or TRBV12-4 with TRBJ2-4; D is perhaps TRBD2 (5 bases). V shed 2 bases and J shed 0 bases, with 8 bases lying between them. This CDR3 is 15 amino acids long. The CDR3 DNA follows: TGTGCCAGCAGTTTAAGAGGGATAGCCAAAAACATTCAGTACTTC. Protein sequence: CASSLRGIAKNIQYF.

Remarks on this clonotype: In a library made to pick up alpha chains, this beta chain is a stray read with a size that means little. The chain has TRBV20-1 and TRBJ2-2; D not certain. The germline CDR1 and CDR2 sequences are DFQATT and SNEGSKA (reference sequence). The CDR3 sequence is 14 residues long. Deletions cut 4 bases from V and 0 bases from J, with 9 bases between. The CDR3 nucleotides are TGCAGTGCTACCACTACTGCGAACACCGGGGAGCTGTTTTTT. Amino acid sequence: CSATTTANTGELFF.

Points on this clonotype: This beta chain appears as a stray read in a library generated for alpha chains; its size is not informative. This chain joins TRBV7-9 and TRBJ2-5; D is tentatively TRBD1 or TRBD2 (5 bases each). Germline values: CDR1 SEHNR, CDR2 FQNEAQ (reference sequence). There are 14 residues in the CDR3. The V gene lost 1 base and the J gene lost 4 bases, with 10 bases spanning the gap. CDR3 residues: CASSLVVGGETQYF. In nucleotides, the CDR3 is TGTGCCAGCAGCTTAGTGGTTGGGGGAGAGACCCAGTACTTC.

Note on this clonotype: Because this beta chain is a stray read in a library intended to capture alpha chains, its abundance should not be given much weight. The gene calls are TRBV20-1 and TRBJ2-7; possible D gene TRBD1, 5 bases. Trimming stripped 3 bases from V and 7 bases from J, with 22 bases between. CDR3 size: 15 residues. Germline V gene sequence: CDR1 DFQATT, CDR2 SNEGSKA (reference sequence). DNA of the CDR3: TGCAGTGCTAGTTTGTCGACAGATCTATTGGGGGAGCAGTACTTC. Its translation is CSASLSTDLLGEQYF.

As for this clonotype: This beta chain turned up in a library designed for alpha chains; as an off-target read, its abundance says little. The gene calls are TRBV19 and TRBJ1-2; D might be TRBD1 (6 bases). The germline CDR1 and CDR2 sequences are LNHDA and SQIVND (reference sequence). The CDR3 is made up of 15 amino acids. Trimming removed 5 bases at V and 6 bases at J, with 19 bases between. The CDR3 bases are TGTGCCAGTAGTCACAAACCACGGGGGCTTGATGGCTACACCTTC. Translation: CASSHKPRGLDGYTF.

By sample share, this clonotype is medium-sized. This beta chain is an off-target read within a library intended for alpha chains, so its frequency means little. The V and J genes are TRBV20-1 and TRBJ2-7, with TRBD1 matching over 7 bases. J gave up 3 bases and V 3 bases, and 11 bases lay outside the gene matches. CDR3 length equals 15 residues. Germline CDR1 reads DFQATT; CDR2 reads SNEGSKA (reference sequence). For the CDR3, the DNA is TGCAGTGCTAGTGAACTTAGGGGACAGATCTACGAGCAGTACTTC. It translates to CSASELRGQIYEQYF.

As to this clonotype: The library was designed around alpha chains, so this beta chain is a stray read whose abundance carries little weight. The chain uses TRBV25-1 and TRBJ2-7; TRBD1 aligns across 9 bases. V trimming: 7 bases; J trimming: 4 bases; junction bases outside the gene matches: 8. The CDR3 consists of 14 residues. CDR1 is MGHDK and CDR2 is SYGVNS in the germline V gene. DNA of the CDR3: TGTGCCAGCAAGACCGGGACAGGGTATTACGAGCAGTACGTC. Translation gives CASKTGTGYYEQYV.

For this clonotype: Being off target in a library aimed at alpha chains, this beta chain has a size of little meaning. The V gene is TRBV19, the J gene TRBJ2-7; TRBD1 agrees at 7 bases. Germline CDR1 and CDR2: LNHDA and SQIVND (reference sequence). The V and J ends lost 3 bases and 2 bases, in that order; junction bases with no gene match: 10. CDR3 length equals 16 residues. CDR3 nucleotides: TGTGCCAGTAGTATGTATCGGGGACAGACTACCTACGAGCAGTACTTC. It translates to CASSMYRGQTTYEQYF.

Of note for this clonotype: This beta chain turned up in a library designed for alpha chains; as an off-target read, its abundance says little. J is TRBJ2-2 and V is TRBV25-1; D is ambiguous. The germline gives CDR1 MGHDK, CDR2 SYGVNS. This CDR3 comprises 15 residues. Deletions cut 3 bases from V and 1 base from J, with 9 bases between. CDR3 in amino acids: CASSDISGNTGELFF. CDR3 in DNA: TGTGCCAGCAGTGATATTTCAGGGAACACCGGGGAGCTGTTTTTT.

On this clonotype: With the library built for alpha chains, this beta chain is off target and its frequency is not meaningful. The gene calls are TRBV18 and TRBJ2-1; D may be TRBD1 (5 bases). Germline assignment: CDR1 KGHSH and CDR2 LQKENI. The CDR3 is 15 residues long. V dropped 3 bases and J dropped 7 bases, with 16 bases sitting between them. CDR3 nucleotides: TGTGCCAGCTCACCGCAGGGTGTGGAAAGGAATGAGCAGTTCTTC. Protein: CASSPQGVERNEQFF.

This clonotype showed up just a few times. This beta chain came through as a stray read in a library set up for alpha chains, and its size says little. The chain combines TRBV7-2 with TRBJ2-1; 14 bases fit TRBD2. The CDR3 totals 16 residues. Looked up from germline, CDR1 is SGHTA and CDR2 is FQGNSA. With 1 base clipped from V and 12 bases from J, the junction kept 8 bases outside the gene matches. Written as DNA, the CDR3 is TGTGCCAGCAGCTTAGAGGGACTAGCGGGAGTGACGTTGCAGTTCTTC. This codes for CASSLEGLAGVTLQFF. Full variable domain (missing parts from reference TRBV7-2 and TRBJ2-1): GAGVSQSPSNKVTEKGKDVELRCDPISGHTALYWYRQSLGQGLEFLIYFQGNSAPDKSGLPSDRFSAERTGGSVSTLTIQRTQQEDSAVYLCASSLEGLAGVTLQFFGPGTRLTVL.